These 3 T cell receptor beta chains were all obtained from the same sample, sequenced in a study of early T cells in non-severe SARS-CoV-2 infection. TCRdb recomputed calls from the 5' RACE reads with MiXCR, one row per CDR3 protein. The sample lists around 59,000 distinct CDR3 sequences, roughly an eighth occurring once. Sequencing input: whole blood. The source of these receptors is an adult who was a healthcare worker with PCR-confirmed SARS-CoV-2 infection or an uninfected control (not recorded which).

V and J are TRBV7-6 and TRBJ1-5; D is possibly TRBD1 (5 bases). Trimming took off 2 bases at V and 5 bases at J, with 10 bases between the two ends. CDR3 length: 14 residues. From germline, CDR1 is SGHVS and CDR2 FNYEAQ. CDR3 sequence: CASSLLGADQPQHF. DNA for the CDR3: TGTGCCAGCAGCTTACTCGGGGCCGATCAGCCCCAGCATTTT. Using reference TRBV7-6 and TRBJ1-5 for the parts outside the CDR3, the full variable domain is GAGVSQSPRYKVTKRGQDVALRCDPISGHVSLYWYRQALGQGPEFLTYFNYEAQQDKSGLPNDRFSAERPEGSISTLTIQRTEQRDSAMYRCASSLLGADQPQHFGDGTRLSIL.

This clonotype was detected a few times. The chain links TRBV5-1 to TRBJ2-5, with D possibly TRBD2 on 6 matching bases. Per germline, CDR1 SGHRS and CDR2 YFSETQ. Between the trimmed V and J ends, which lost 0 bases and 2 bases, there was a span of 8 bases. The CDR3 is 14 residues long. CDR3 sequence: CASSLAGRQETQYF. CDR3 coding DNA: TGCGCCAGCAGCTTGGCGGGGAGGCAAGAGACCCAGTACTTC.

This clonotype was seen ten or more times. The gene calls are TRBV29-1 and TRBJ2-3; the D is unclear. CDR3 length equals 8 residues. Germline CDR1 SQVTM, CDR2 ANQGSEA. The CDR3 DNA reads TGCACCTTCGATACGCAGTATTTT. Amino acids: CTFDTQYF.